This section outlines one T cell receptor beta chain sequence together with its context. Its antigen is as yet unknown. This specimen belongs to a study of human thymus T cells. Study-level findings and limits: Thymic repertoires from unrelated individuals overlapped highly, related research reported. It looked as if thymic and blood repertoires used V and J genes in a biased way.

The repertoire was sequenced with immunoSEQ multiplex PCR; TCRdb's copy has only in-frame clones and lacks some. Here the sample spans tens of thousands of clones, about 95% being singletons. Germline lookup yields CDR1 SGDLS and CDR2 YYNGEE. This CDR3 region has 17 residues. V gave up 0 bases and J gave up 0 bases, with 13 bases separating them. Corrective cardiac surgery supplied the resected thymus tissue. Having corrective surgery for congenital heart defects, healthy Finnish infants were the ones who donated. Sequences were obtained from thymus tissue. This clonotype originated in a girl in the first two years of life with a congenital heart defect but otherwise immunologically healthy. The V gene is TRBV9, the J gene TRBJ2-1, with D tentatively TRBD1 (5 bases). CDR3 nucleotides: TGTGCCAGCAGCGTAGAGGCAGGGTCGAACTCCTACAATGAGCAGTTCTTC. Its translation is CASSVEAGSNSYNEQFF. The whole variable domain, filled in from reference TRBV9 and TRBJ2-1, reads DSGVTQTPKHLITATGQRVTLRCSPRSGDLSVYWYQQSLDQGLQFLIQYYNGEERAKGNILERFSAQQFPDLHSELNLSSLELGDSALYFCASSVEAGSNSYNEQFFGPGTRLTVL.